One and the same sample provided the 26 T cell receptor beta chains below, sequenced in a study of blood T cell repertoires in COVID-19 (dated by TCRdb to the early 2020s). Libraries were constructed by the immunoSEQ multiplex PCR assay. In TCRdb, the immuneACCESS table is reduced to in-frame sequences with V and J assigned. These tables do not hold every clone; where another copy was compared, an unresolved V gene accounts for under half, and the others remain unexplained. For this sample the table gives around 42,000 clones, of which 88% were detected only once. The ten largest clonotypes hold 3.5% to 4.5% of the sample. Sequencing was performed on peripheral blood. Receptor source: a human donor in a cohort sampled during active COVID-19.

The chain uses TRBV5-5 and TRBJ1-3, with TRBD1 matching over 8 bases. V lost 0 bases and J lost 7; bases outside the gene matches: 6. The CDR3 sequence is 15 residues long. The germline V gene encodes CDR1 SGHKS and CDR2 YYEKEE (reference sequence). The CDR3: CASSLGTGSGNTIYF. DNA of the CDR3: TGTGCCAGCAGCTTGGGGACAGGGTCGGGGAACACCATATATTTT.

DNA for the CDR3: TGTGCCAGCAGTTACGTGGGACAGGGGGGCTCCTACAATGAGCAGTTCTTC. It specifies CASSYVGQGGSYNEQFF. The chain couples TRBV6-2 or TRBV6-3 to TRBJ2-1; 11 bases fit TRBD1. CDR1 MNHEY and CDR2 SVGEGT come from the germline V gene. After removal of 2 bases from V and 0 bases from J, the junction contained 3 bases not matched to a gene. CDR3 length: 17 amino acids.

The V gene is TRBV19, the J gene TRBJ2-5, with TRBD2 matching 7 bases. CDR1 is LNHDA and CDR2 is SQIVND in the germline V gene (reference sequence). The CDR3 is 14 residues long. Germline trimming cut 5 bases from V and 2 bases from J; bases unmatched to any gene: 5. The DNA for the CDR3 is TGTGCCAGTAGTGGCAGCGGGAATCAAGAGACCCAGTACTTC. Protein sequence: CASSGSGNQETQYF.

The rearrangement uses TRBV7-2 and TRBJ2-7; D not certain. Germline V gene data show CDR1 as SGHTA and CDR2 as FQGNSA. The CDR3 has 15 residues. V lost 0 bases and J lost 5, with 14 bases in between. In DNA, the CDR3 is TGTGCCAGCAGCTTAGCGGCTTTGGCACGCCACGAGCAGTACTTC. It yields the protein CASSLAALARHEQYF. The variable domain in full, with the rest retrieved from reference TRBV7-2 and TRBJ2-7, is GAGVSQSPSNKVTEKGKDVELRCDPISGHTALYWYRQSLGQGLEFLIYFQGNSAPDKSGLPSDRFSAERTGGSVSTLTIQRTQQEDSAVYLCASSLAALARHEQYFGPGTRLTVT.

The chain employs TRBV19 and TRBJ1-2; tentative D call: TRBD1 (5 bases). Germline V lookup: CDR1 LNHDA, CDR2 SQIVND (reference sequence). The CDR3 contains 15 residues. Deletions cut 3 bases from V and 4 bases from J, with 15 bases between. The CDR3 DNA reads as TGTGCCAGTAGTATTCGTGACAGACGACTCTATGGCTACACCTTC. Translation gives CASSIRDRRLYGYTF.

The genes are TRBV7-2 and TRBJ2-1, with D tentatively TRBD2 (6 bases). The CDR3 has 16 residues. Deletions cut 1 base from V and 4 bases from J, with 14 bases between. Germline CDR1 SGHTA, CDR2 FQGNSA. The CDR3 nucleotides are TGTGCCAGCAGCTTAGATCCGAGACTAGGGTACAATGAGCAGTTCTTC. Translated: CASSLDPRLGYNEQFF.

The chain is built from TRBV9 and TRBJ2-1; 9 bases align to TRBD2. CDR1 SGDLS and CDR2 YYNGEE come from the germline V gene. J was trimmed by 4 bases and V by 2 bases; bases with no gene match: 1. This CDR3 has 14 amino acids. The CDR3 DNA follows: TGTGCCAGCAGCGTGACTAGCGGTTACAATGAGCAGTTCTTC. As protein: CASSVTSGYNEQFF.

The chain has TRBV7-9 and TRBJ2-7; 9 bases fit TRBD1. Trimming removed 1 base from V and 12 bases from J; junction bases left unmatched: 7. The CDR3 covers 13 residues. CDR1 is SEHNR, CDR2 FQNEAQ, per germline (reference sequence). CDR3 nucleotide sequence: TGTGCCAGCAGCTTAGATCGGGACAGGGTATTGTACTTC. Its translation: CASSLDRDRVLYF. The full variable domain, in which reference TRBV7-9 and TRBJ2-7 provide the parts outside the CDR3, is DTGVSQNPRHKITKRGQNVTFRCDPISEHNRLYWYRQTLGQGPEFLTYFQNEAQLEKSRLLSDRFSAERPKGSFSTLEIQRTEQGDSAMYLCASSLDRDRVLYFGPGTRLTVT.

This clone was detected only once. The chain couples TRBV2 to TRBJ2-4; 9 bases are a match to TRBD1. The germline V gene has CDR1 SNHLY and CDR2 FYNNEI. V lost 6 bases to trimming and J lost 3 bases; unmatched junction nucleotides: 3. The CDR3 covers 14 residues. CDR3 DNA sequence: TGTGCCAGCAGGGGGGACAGGGACAAAAACATTCAGTACTTC. It codes for CASRGDRDKNIQYF. The full variable domain, with the rest looked up from reference TRBV2 and TRBJ2-4, is EPEVTQTPSHQVTQMGQEVILRCVPISNHLYFYWYRQILGQKVEFLVSFYNNEISEKSEIFDDQFSVERPDGSNFTLKIRSTKLEDSAMYFCASRGDRDKNIQYFGAGTRLSVL.

This chain links TRBV5-1 with TRBJ1-3, with 7 positions matching TRBD1. After removal of 4 bases from V and 5 bases from J, the junction contained 9 bases not matched to a gene. This CDR3 comprises 15 residues. Looked up from germline, CDR1 is SGHRS and CDR2 is YFSETQ. This CDR3 reads CASSLEGAPRNTIYF. CDR3 in DNA: TGCGCCAGCAGCCTGGAGGGGGCGCCGAGAAACACCATATATTTT. The variable domain in full, completed from reference TRBV5-1 and TRBJ1-3, reads KAGVTQTPRYLIKTRGQQVTLSCSPISGHRSVSWYQQTPGQGLQFLFEYFSETQRNKGNFPGRFSGRQFSNSRSEMNVSTLELGDSALYLCASSLEGAPRNTIYFGEGSWLTVV.

The J gene is TRBJ2-7, the V gene TRBV5-1, with 9 bases fitting TRBD1. This CDR3 is 14 amino acids long. Trimming at V came to 5 bases and at J to 6 bases, leaving 9 bases not matched to a gene. Germline-derived CDR1 and CDR2 are SGHRS and YFSETQ. CDR3 region: CASSSGQGNVEQYF. The CDR3 DNA reads as TGCGCCAGCAGTTCGGGACAGGGAAATGTCGAGCAGTACTTC.

This clone came up a few times. The V gene is TRBV7-8, the J gene TRBJ2-3; possibly TRBD2 for D (6 bases). Germline CDR1 SGHVS, CDR2 FQNEAQ. Between the trimmed V and J ends, which lost 1 base and 1 base, there was a span of 18 bases. The CDR3 is 18 residues long. This chain's CDR3 is CASSLGGWASERTDTQYF. As DNA, the CDR3 is TGTGCCAGCAGCTTAGGAGGGTGGGCTAGCGAACGCACAGATACGCAGTATTTT.

The chain joins TRBV19 to TRBJ2-1; possible D gene TRBD1, 6 bases. The germline gives CDR1 LNHDA, CDR2 SQIVND (reference sequence). Trimming shortened V by 4 bases and J by 7 bases, and 11 bases separated the two germline ends. The CDR3 loop spans 13 amino acids. For the CDR3, the DNA is TGTGCCAGTAGTACCGAGCAGGGGAATGAGCAGTTCTTC. It codes for CASSTEQGNEQFF. The complete variable domain, with remaining parts taken from reference TRBV19 and TRBJ2-1, reads DGGITQSPKYLFRKEGQNVTLSCEQNLNHDAMYWYRQDPGQGLRLIYYSQIVNDFQKGDIAEGYSVSREKKESFPLTVTSAQKNPTAFYLCASSTEQGNEQFFGPGTRLTVL.

The chain combines TRBV27 with TRBJ1-1; a possible D gene is TRBD1 (6 bases). The germline V and J ends were trimmed by 4 bases and 5 bases, with 14 bases remaining between them. CDR3 length: 14 amino acids. Germline values: CDR1 MNHEY, CDR2 SMNVEV (reference sequence). This CDR3 reads CASSSYIDRTEAFF. The CDR3 coding sequence is TGTGCCAGCAGTTCCTACATTGACAGGACTGAAGCTTTCTTT.

The CDR3 DNA reads TGTGCCAGCGGGCCCAGACAGAAATTAAACACTGAAGCTTTCTTT. As protein: CASGPRQKLNTEAFF. The J gene is TRBJ1-1, the V gene TRBV7-9; D might be TRBD1 (5 bases). V dropped 8 bases and J dropped 2 bases, with 18 bases sitting between them. CDR1 and CDR2 from the germline V gene are SEHNR and FQNEAQ (reference sequence). This CDR3 comprises 15 residues.

J is TRBJ2-7 and V is TRBV4-1; D may be TRBD1 (6 bases). This CDR3 region has 15 residues. Germline values: CDR1 MGHRA, CDR2 YSYEKL. V lost 3 bases and J lost 4, with 16 bases in between. For the CDR3, the DNA is TGCGCCAGCAGCCACCGGGACACCTGGGAGTACGAGCAGTACTTC. Protein sequence: CASSHRDTWEYEQYF.

This sequence joins TRBV27 and TRBJ1-6; no definite D call. The V gene's germline CDR1 is MNHEY and CDR2 SMNVEV (reference sequence). Trimming removed 2 bases at V and 8 bases at J, with 13 bases between. The CDR3 loop spans 15 amino acids. The CDR3 region has the DNA TGTGCCAGCAGTTTAGAGGATCGGGGTTATTCACCCCTCCACTTT. It translates to CASSLEDRGYSPLHF.

The V and J genes are TRBV9 and TRBJ2-3, with D unclear. The CDR3 is 16 amino acids. Germline V lookup: CDR1 SGDLS, CDR2 YYNGEE. V shed 3 bases and J shed 4 bases, with 18 bases lying between them. The CDR3 here is CASSDHLGSLADTQYF. CDR3 coding DNA: TGTGCCAGCAGCGACCACCTAGGAAGTTTGGCAGATACGCAGTATTTT.

J is TRBJ1-2 and V is TRBV13; TRBD1 matches at 7 bases. Looked up from germline, CDR1 is PRHDT and CDR2 is FYEKMQ (reference sequence). The CDR3 sequence is 14 residues long. V shed 6 bases, J shed 8 bases, and the junction held 12 bases outside the gene matches. CDR3 region: CASSQGQAPYGYTF. The CDR3 DNA reads TGTGCCAGCAGTCAAGGACAGGCCCCCTACGGCTACACCTTC.

The V and J genes are TRBV6-5 and TRBJ2-7; no clear D gene. V dropped 6 bases and J dropped 0 bases, with 15 bases sitting between them. Germline CDR1 reads MNHEY; CDR2 reads SVGAGI. The CDR3 loop spans 15 amino acids. Here the CDR3 reads CASSPGWRSSYEQYF. The CDR3 DNA sequence: TGTGCCAGCAGCCCCGGCTGGCGGTCCTCCTACGAGCAGTACTTC.

V gene TRBV5-1 combines with J gene TRBJ1-2; no clear D gene. CDR1 and CDR2 from the germline V gene are SGHRS and YFSETQ. The CDR3 runs 13 residues. V was cut by 4 bases and J by 4 bases, with 11 bases left in between. The CDR3 DNA is TGCGCCAGCAGCACAGAGAACAGCTATGGCTACACCTTC. Translating it yields CASSTENSYGYTF.

This rearrangement joins TRBV27 to TRBJ1-1; no definite D call. The CDR3 is 13 residues long. With 7 bases removed from V and 5 bases from J, the gap between germline ends came to 14 bases. Germline assignment: CDR1 MNHEY and CDR2 SMNVEV (reference sequence). CDR3 loop: CASNGQFGTEAFF. CDR3 in DNA: TGTGCCAGCAATGGGCAGTTTGGGACTGAAGCTTTCTTT.

The rearrangement uses TRBV7-2 and TRBJ1-4; D ambiguous. This CDR3 is 13 amino acids long. Germline CDR1 is SGHTA and CDR2 is FQGNSA. Between the trimmed V and J ends, which lost 4 bases and 0 bases, there was a span of 3 bases. CDR3 DNA: TGTGCCAGCAGCTCTCCAACTAATGAAAAACTGTTTTTT. Amino acids: CASSSPTNEKLFF. Complete variable domain (other parts from reference TRBV7-2 and TRBJ1-4): GAGVSQSPSNKVTEKGKDVELRCDPISGHTALYWYRQSLGQGLEFLIYFQGNSAPDKSGLPSDRFSAERTGGSVSTLTIQRTQQEDSAVYLCASSSPTNEKLFFGSGTQLSVL.

V usage is TRBV2 and J usage is TRBJ2-3; D is uncertain. V dropped 4 bases and J dropped 6 bases, with 8 bases sitting between them. Germline CDR1 SNHLY, CDR2 FYNNEI. The CDR3 spans 12 residues. The CDR3 loop reads CASSGFRDTQYF. In nucleotides, the CDR3 is TGTGCCAGCAGTGGTTTTCGGGATACGCAGTATTTT.

The rearrangement links TRBV18 to TRBJ2-1, with TRBD1 matching over 7 bases. This CDR3 contains 14 residues. CDR1 and CDR2 from the germline V gene are KGHSH and LQKENI. V trimming: 6 bases; J trimming: 5 bases; junction bases outside the gene matches: 7. CDR3 residues: CASSLGQANNEQFF. The CDR3 nucleotides are TGTGCCAGCTCCCTCGGACAGGCAAACAATGAGCAGTTCTTC.

This clone was seen only a few times. V usage is TRBV4-3 and J usage is TRBJ1-2, with a possible D match to TRBD1 (6 bases). V was shortened by 0 bases and J by 4 bases, with 9 bases between the two germline ends. This CDR3 region has 14 residues. CDR1 and CDR2 from the germline V gene are LGHNA and YSLEER. The CDR3 bases are TGCGCCAGCAGCCAAGATTTGGACAGCTATGGCTACACCTTC. It is translated as CASSQDLDSYGYTF.